Presented here are 8 T cell receptor delta chains from one specimen sequenced in a study of γδ T cells in repeated Plasmodium falciparum infection. TCRdb reran clone calling via CATT on the multiplex PCR reads. The table lists some 50,000 delta-chain clones, 1.6% of them singletons, with about 8.3% in the top ten. Flow sorting of PBMC yielded separate Vgamma9/Vdelta2+ and Vdelta2-negative gammadelta T cell populations for bulk repertoire analysis. Material: gamma-delta T cells from blood. These TCRs come from a pool of human donors (malaria-infected and uninfected, not separated).

This clone was found many times. The protein given by TCRdb reflects a much larger clone and differs at residue 12 from this DNA's translation, likely from a read error; the protein shown is the DNA's translation. The rearrangement uses TRDV2 and TRDJ1; 10 bases line up with TRDD3. CDR1 GEAIGNYY and CDR2 EKD come from the germline V gene. There are 19 residues in the CDR3. J lost 1 base, V lost 0 bases, and 13 bases had no gene match. The CDR3 region is CACDTTPVLGDAATDKLIF. CDR3 bases: TGTGCCTGTGACACCACTCCCGTACTGGGGGATGCTGCCACCGATAAACTCATCTTT.

This clone has ten or more counts. TCRdb records a much larger clone's protein for this DNA, with a difference at residue 9 that likely arises from a read error; the protein given is the translation of the DNA. Here the V gene is TRDV1, but the J gene went uncalled. This CDR3 contains 12 residues. Germline V gives CDR1 TSWWSYY, CDR2 QGS. DNA for the CDR3: TGTGCTCTCTTTGAGCTTACTGGGAGTCTCATCTTT. Protein product: CALFELTGSLIF.

This clone was recorded a few times. A far larger clone is one nucleotide away, so this likely arose from a read error. The same CDR3 also results from other DNA sequences found in this sample. The J gene is TRDJ1, the V gene TRDV2, with TRDD3 matching 8 bases. No J gene is reported in TCRdb; it was inferred here by comparing the DNA with germline. Germline V gives CDR1 GEAIGNYY, CDR2 EKD. The CDR3 is 15 residues long. Here the CDR3 reads CACDVLGVYTDKLIF. CDR3 nucleotide sequence: TGTGCCTGTGACGTACTGGGGGTTTACACAGATAAACTCATCTTT.

This clone has just a few counts. TCRdb's protein for this DNA is that of a much larger clone and differs from the translation at residue 5, likely a read error; the protein shown is the DNA translation. This chain links TRDV1 with TRDJ1; no clear D gene. Germline V lookup: CDR1 TSWWSYY, CDR2 QGS. CDR3 length: 19 residues. Trimming cost V 4 bases and J 0 bases, with 24 bases left between them. CDR3 amino acids: CALGGLPPRRGDYTDKLIF. CDR3 nucleotides: TGTGCTCTTGGGGGACTCCCCCCCAGAAGGGGCGATTACACCGATAAACTCATCTTT.

A remark on this clone: TCRdb attributes to this sequence the protein of a much larger clone, which differs from the DNA translation at residue 11; a read error is likely, and the protein displayed is translated from the DNA. The V gene is TRDV2, the J gene TRDJ1, with 9 bases fitting TRDD3. TCRdb records no J gene; here it was assigned by comparing the DNA to germline. The CDR3 has 17 amino acids. Germline CDR1 and CDR2: GEAIGNYY and EKD. The trim removed 2 bases at V and 0 bases at J, leaving 9 bases unmatched. CDR3 in amino acids: CACDILGDKGHTDKLIF. CDR3 DNA sequence: TGTGCCTGTGACATACTGGGGGACAAAGGTCACACCGATAAACTCATCTTT.

In this sample, this clone turned up a few times. A far larger clone is a single base away, which makes a read error likely. Other DNA sequences of this sample code for an identical CDR3. The rearrangement uses TRDV1 and TRDJ1, with D tentatively TRDD3 (6 bases). Germline CDR1 reads TSWWSYY; CDR2 reads QGS. The V gene lost 8 bases and the J gene lost 0 bases, with 31 bases spanning the gap. The length of the CDR3 is 20 residues. For the CDR3, the DNA is TGTGCTCTTAGCCCCTTGTCCTGGGGATCCCCCGGTTGGTACACCGATAAACTCATCTTT. Its protein product is CALSPLSWGSPGWYTDKLIF.

On this clone itself: TCRdb's protein for this DNA is that of a much larger clone and differs from the translation at residue 12, likely a read error; the protein shown is the DNA translation. The rearrangement links TRDV3 to TRDJ1; TRDD3 matches 12 bases. CDR1 is TVYSNPD and CDR2 is GDNSRS in the germline V gene (reference sequence). The trim removed 1 base at V and 9 bases at J, leaving 15 bases unmatched. The length of the CDR3 is 16 residues. CDR3 in amino acids: CAFKPYTGGYNEELIF. DNA for the CDR3: TGTGCCTTTAAGCCCTACACTGGGGGATACAATGAAGAACTCATCTTT.

This clone was picked up many times. Only one base separates this from a far larger clonotype, so it likely reflects a read error. This CDR3 is also generated by other DNA sequences in the sample. CDR3 nucleotides: TGTGCTCTTGGGGAATCTACGCAGTACTGGGGGGTGTACACCGATAAACTCATCTTT. The encoded protein is CALGESTQYWGVYTDKLIF. The chain couples TRDV1 to TRDJ1, with 8 bases lining up with TRDD3. Because TCRdb records no J gene, it was assigned here through a match of the DNA to germline. The CDR3 extends over 19 amino acids. V was pared by 2 bases and J by 0 bases, with 14 bases of the junction left unmatched. Germline CDR1 reads TSWWSYY; CDR2 reads QGS.